This TCR beta chain was identified in a study of T cell responses to AZD1222 COVID-19 vaccine. Study information: Analysis merged second doses at about 4 or about 12 weeks.

Germline trimming cut 2 bases from V and 5 bases from J; bases unmatched to any gene: 11. CDR3 length equals 18 residues. Germline CDR1 is MNHEY and CDR2 is SMNVEV (reference sequence). Some clones are missing from TCRdb's copy, which holds only in-frame ones; the method was immunoSEQ multiplex PCR. The sample carries fewer than 120,000 clones, 70% to 90% recorded once. Study results and caveats: There were mostly white British donors and more females than males, and clonal diversity was possibly underestimated.

As concerns this clone: What it binds is unknown.

This TCR derives from an adult in good health. The chain carries TRBV27 and TRBJ2-5; the match to TRBD2 covers 13 bases. Specimen: peripheral blood, collected on day 0 of AZD1222 vaccination. This chain's CDR3 is CASSLGSLAGGRKETQYF. DNA of the CDR3: TGTGCCAGCAGTTTAGGATCACTAGCGGGAGGGAGAAAGGAGACCCAGTACTTC.